This record covers a single T cell receptor (beta chain). No antigen is known for it. This sample is part of a study of T cells in Graves' hyperthyroidism and ophthalmopathy. Germline loops: CDR1 ENHRY, CDR2 SYGVKD. The CDR3 consists of 16 residues. The CDR3 regions of TCR beta were amplified from RNA transcripts. RT-PCR in the first round (using the HTBI primer set) targeted the TCR CDR3. One entry per CDR3 protein results from TCRdb running MiXCR on the multiplex PCR reads. This sample has a few hundred thousand distinct CDR3 sequences, with 46% found just once. Overall study findings and caveats: Ophthalmopathy and stable hyperthyroidism were separated by a 13 V-J model.

Material for sequencing was peripheral blood or thyroid tissue (not recorded which). The chain links TRBV10-3 to TRBJ2-5, with 10 bases fitting TRBD2. The closer fit of TRBJ2-1 to the DNA end suggests the J call may be wrong. This clonotype was sampled from an adult woman with Graves' disease, either hyperthyroidism or ophthalmopathy (not recorded which). The CDR3 reads CAISESTSGKLNEQFF. The CDR3 nucleotides read TGTGCCATCAGTGAGTCTACTAGCGGGAAACTGAATGAGCAGTTCTTC.